The 9 T cell receptor beta chains in this list originate from one sample, sequenced in a study of blood T cell repertoires in COVID-19. Clones were sequenced by immunoSEQ multiplex PCR, and TCRdb holds only the in-frame ones, with some missing. The sample includes 450,000 to 500,000 clones, roughly 87% of them seen just once. Source material: PBMCs or T cells enriched from blood (not recorded which). The receptor source for this set is a woman aged 18-29 years who had recovered from COVID-19.

The chain couples TRBV19 to TRBJ1-3, with D maybe TRBD1 (6 bases). V lost 5 bases and J 0 bases, leaving 17 bases between the germline ends. Germline CDR1 is LNHDA and CDR2 is SQIVND (reference sequence). The CDR3 covers 17 residues. The CDR3 region is CASSPEGHFASGNTIYF. CDR3 coding DNA: TGTGCCAGTAGTCCTGAGGGACACTTTGCCTCTGGAAACACCATATATTTT.

The J gene is TRBJ2-7, the V gene TRBV29-1; 10 bases are shared with TRBD1. The ends lost 3 bases at V and 5 bases at J; junction bases unmatched: 7. CDR1 is SQVTM and CDR2 is ANQGSEA in the germline V gene. There are 14 residues in the CDR3. CDR3 region: CSVDDRDRGHEQYF. The DNA for the CDR3 is TGCAGCGTTGACGACCGGGACAGGGGCCACGAGCAGTACTTC.

V and J are TRBV7-6 and TRBJ2-2, with 8 bases fitting TRBD2. After removal of 3 bases from V and 3 bases from J, the junction contained 9 bases not matched to a gene. Germline V gene sequence: CDR1 SGHVS, CDR2 FNYEAQ. This CDR3 has 17 amino acids. This CDR3 is CASSLGSGGQYTGELFF. As DNA, the CDR3 is TGTGCCAGCAGCTTGGGCAGCGGGGGTCAGTACACCGGGGAGCTGTTTTTT. The whole variable domain, filled in from reference TRBV7-6 and TRBJ2-2, reads GAGVSQSPRYKVTKRGQDVALRCDPISGHVSLYWYRQALGQGPEFLTYFNYEAQQDKSGLPNDRFSAERPEGSISTLTIQRTEQRDSAMYRCASSLGSGGQYTGELFFGEGSRLTVL.

This chain connects TRBV27 to TRBJ1-1, with D perhaps matching TRBD1 (5 bases). CDR3 length equals 15 residues. The germline gives CDR1 MNHEY, CDR2 SMNVEV (reference sequence). V was cut by 3 bases and J by 0 bases, with 11 bases left in between. Here the CDR3 reads CASSFRGSMNTEAFF. Written as DNA, the CDR3 is TGTGCCAGCAGTTTCCGGGGGTCGATGAACACTGAAGCTTTCTTT.

The chain recombines TRBV7-2 with TRBJ1-1; D is uncertain. V dropped 0 bases and J dropped 0 bases, with 5 bases sitting between them. The CDR3 loop spans 14 amino acids. Germline V gene sequence: CDR1 SGHTA, CDR2 FQGNSA. The CDR3 reads CASSLALMNTEAFF. The CDR3 nucleotides are TGTGCCAGCAGCTTAGCACTTATGAACACTGAAGCTTTCTTT.

This rearrangement joins TRBV5-6 to TRBJ2-7, with 9 nucleotides matching TRBD2. The CDR3 has 15 amino acids. CDR1 and CDR2 from the germline V gene are SGHDT and YYEEEE. The ends lost 2 bases at V and 4 bases at J; junction bases unmatched: 7. CDR3 sequence: CASSFGSSGAYEQYF. The CDR3 nucleotides are TGTGCCAGCAGCTTCGGGTCTAGCGGGGCATACGAGCAGTACTTC.

This sequence joins TRBV2 and TRBJ1-1, with a weak D call TRBD1 (6 bases). This CDR3 has 12 amino acids. Deletions cut 4 bases from V and 11 bases from J, with 14 bases between. Per the germline V gene, CDR1 is SNHLY and CDR2 is FYNNEI. In DNA form, the CDR3 reads TGTGCCAGCAGTGGGGACACCTGGCGGGCTTTCTTT. This encodes CASSGDTWRAFF.

The genes are TRBV9 and TRBJ2-1; 7 positions match TRBD1. V shed 0 bases, J shed 7 bases, and the junction held 4 bases outside the gene matches. Per germline, CDR1 SGDLS and CDR2 YYNGEE. The CDR3 length is 14 residues. CDR3 region: CASSVEGQPNEQFF. The CDR3 coding sequence is TGTGCCAGCAGCGTAGAGGGACAGCCTAATGAGCAGTTCTTC.

This chain uses TRBV5-6 with TRBJ2-6, with D unresolved. Deletions cut 2 bases from V and 0 bases from J, with 9 bases between. Per germline, CDR1 SGHDT and CDR2 YYEEEE. The CDR3 has 16 residues. DNA of the CDR3: TGTGCCAGCAGCTTAACTCTCACCTCTGGGGCCAACGTCCTGACTTTC. Protein: CASSLTLTSGANVLTF.